This is a list of T cell receptor beta chains from one sample in a study of CD8+CD57+ T cells in acquired aplastic anemia. Each CDR3 protein gets one entry after TCRdb re-called the reads with MiXCR. The sample includes some 200,000 distinct CDR3 sequences, under 55% of them seen just once. The specimen was sorted CD4+, CD8+, or CD8+CD57+ T cells (not recorded which) from PBMCs. The receptors originated from a human donor with aplastic anemia. The CDR3 runs from the conserved cysteine through the conserved F or W. D genes are given only for firm matches. For some rows the clone size is stated as once, few or many, or as a class when expanded; others skip it.

abundance	v_gene	j_gene	d_gene	CDR3nt	CDR3aa
.	TRBV19	TRBJ2-1	TRBD2	TGTGCCAGCGGGGGGGCAGTACTTATCCACAATGAGCAGTTCTTC	CASGGAVLIHNEQFF
.	TRBV15	TRBJ2-2	.	TGTGCCACCAGCAGAGATCGGGGCACCGGGGAGCTGTTTTTT	CATSRDRGTGELFF
.	TRBV18	TRBJ2-7	TRBD1	TGTGCCAGCTCCTCTGGACAGGGGCGCCGGTTCCCCTACGAGCAGTACTTC	CASSSGQGRRFPYEQYF
many	TRBV4-1	TRBJ2-3	.	TGCGCCAGCAGCCCTCACCTAACAGATACGCAGTATTTT	CASSPHLTDTQYF
.	TRBV19	TRBJ1-2	.	TGTGCCAGTAGTATAGGGGGCTTCGGCTACACCTTC	CASSIGGFGYTF
.	TRBV10-3	TRBJ2-1	TRBD2	TGTGCCATCAGTGAGTTTTTCGGGGGGTACGATGAGCAGTTCTTC	CAISEFFGGYDEQFF
many	TRBV11-2	TRBJ2-3	.	TGTGCCAGCAGCTTAGGGACCACAGATACGCAGTATTTT	CASSLGTTDTQYF
many	TRBV11-3	TRBJ2-3	TRBD2	TGTGCCAGCAGCTCCTCCGGGACTAGCGACACAGATACGCAGTATTTT	CASSSSGTSDTDTQYF
.	TRBV19	TRBJ1-1	TRBD1	TGTGCCAGTAGTCTTGGGACAGGGCTGGGTGAAGCTTTCTTT	CASSLGTGLGEAFF
many	TRBV7-9	TRBJ1-4	.	TGTGCCGGGGGCCCAGACGGTAATGAAAAACTGTTTTTT	CAGGPDGNEKLFF
.	TRBV12-3/TRBV12-4	TRBJ2-3	TRBD2	TGTGCCAGCAGTTCGGGACTAGCGGGGCCGGGGGATACGCAGTATTTT	CASSSGLAGPGDTQYF
.	TRBV11-2	TRBJ2-6	.	TGTGCCAGCAGCTTGGGACACTACCTTTCTGGGGCCAACGTCCTGACTTTC	CASSLGHYLSGANVLTF
.	TRBV7-2	TRBJ2-1	.	TGTGCCAGCAGCCCCCTTAATGTGAATGAGCAGTTCTTC	CASSPLNVNEQFF
.	TRBV2	TRBJ2-7	.	TGTGCCAGCAGACAGGGGCAGTACTTC	CASRQGQYF
many	TRBV19	TRBJ2-5	.	TGTGCCAGTAGTATCGGCCCGGGGGAGACCCAGTACTTC	CASSIGPGETQYF
many	TRBV19	TRBJ2-7	.	TGTGCCAGTAGTGTTGGTAGGGAGCAGTACTTC	CASSVGREQYF
few	TRBV5-6	TRBJ1-1	.	TGTGCCAGCAGCTTTCCCAAGATTGACACTGAAGCTTTCTTT	CASSFPKIDTEAFF
many	TRBV7-2	TRBJ1-2	.	TGTGCCAGCAGCTTAGGGCAGGGCTGGCTCTATGGCTACACCTTC	CASSLGQGWLYGYTF
many	TRBV19	TRBJ2-1	TRBD1	TGTGCCAGTAGTAGGGGGATTCTGGGGACAGCTTTCTCCTACAATGAGCAGTTCTTC	CASSRGILGTAFSYNEQFF
few	TRBV12-5	TRBJ1-4	TRBD1	TGTGCTAGTGGTTCCGGGACAGGGGCTAATGAAAAACTGTTTTTT	CASGSGTGANEKLFF
.	TRBV24-1	TRBJ2-2	.	TGTGCCACCCGGGAAACGGGGCTGGACACCGGGGAGCTGTTTTTT	CATRETGLDTGELFF
.	TRBV10-3	TRBJ1-3	TRBD1	TGTGCCATCAGTGATTTGGTATCAGGGGGCTCTGGAAACACCATATATTTT	CAISDLVSGGSGNTIYF
.	TRBV6-7	TRBJ1-1	.	TGTGCCAGCAAATCAGCTTTCTTT	CASKSAFF
few	TRBV7-6	TRBJ2-7	.	TGTGCCAGCAGCTTAAGCAGGGTCTACGAGCAGTACTTC	CASSLSRVYEQYF
.	TRBV9	TRBJ2-1	.	TGTGCCAGCACCCCGGACGGGGACCGTGAGCAGTTCTTC	CASTPDGDREQFF
many	TRBV10-1	TRBJ1-2	.	TGCGCCAGCAGTGAGTCGGGAGAGCCTAGGGGCTACACCTTC	CASSESGEPRGYTF
.	TRBV19	TRBJ1-5	.	TGTGCCAGTAAAGTCTCCCATGATCAGCCCCAGCATTTT	CASKVSHDQPQHF
.	TRBV12-3/TRBV12-4	TRBJ2-3	TRBD2	TGTGCCAGCACGACTAGCGGGAGGGGCGAATTT	CASTTSGRGEF
once	TRBV24-1	TRBJ2-1	.	TGTGCCACCAGTGATCAGGCCGGGACTCCAAAGGGAAATGAGCAGTTCTTC	CATSDQAGTPKGNEQFF
.	TRBV20-1	TRBJ2-7	.	TGCAGTGCTAGCGTACTAGCAAGGGAGCAGTACTTC	CSASVLAREQYF
.	TRBV10-3	TRBJ1-2	.	TGTGCCAAATCGAGTGGGAGCGAAGGCTACACCTTC	CAKSSGSEGYTF
many	TRBV20-1	TRBJ1-1	TRBD1	TGCAGTGCCCGAGGGGGCGCAGGGACGACTTTCTTT	CSARGGAGTTFF
many	TRBV5-8	TRBJ1-1	.	TGTGCCAGCAGCTTGATTGGGGGTGTAACAGACGGGGCTTTCTTT	CASSLIGGVTDGAFF
few	TRBV25-1	TRBJ2-5	.	TGTGCCAGCAGTGAAGACAGCGAAGAGACCCAGTACTTC	CASSEDSEETQYF
few	TRBV5-5	TRBJ2-7	.	TGTGCCAGCAGCTTGTCGGGGACGGATTCCTACGAGCAGTACTTC	CASSLSGTDSYEQYF
.	TRBV10-2	TRBJ1-2	.	TGCGCCAGCAGTGGAATCGGGACGAATGGCTACACCTTC	CASSGIGTNGYTF
.	TRBV6-1	TRBJ2-1	TRBD2	TGTGCTGCCGGGGGGACCAACGAGCAGTTCTTC	CAAGGTNEQFF
.	TRBV6-1	TRBJ1-5	.	TGTGCCAGCAGGTCGGGGGGACCATATCAGCCCCAGCATTTT	CASRSGGPYQPQHF
many	TRBV6-1	TRBJ2-7	TRBD2	TGTGCCAGCAGCCAGGGACTAGCTAACGGGGAGCAGTACTTC	CASSQGLANGEQYF
.	TRBV5-5	TRBJ2-7	.	TGTGCCAGCAGCTTTCATGGTGGGGGGACCTACGAGCAGTACTTC	CASSFHGGGTYEQYF
.	TRBV7-4	TRBJ1-2	TRBD1	TGTGCCAGCAGTATAGGACAGGTGTGGGGCTACACCTTC	CASSIGQVWGYTF
.	TRBV2	TRBJ2-7	TRBD1	TGTGCCAGCATCCCGAACCCTGGACAGGGGATCAGCGAGCAGTACTTC	CASIPNPGQGISEQYF
.	TRBV12-3/TRBV12-4	TRBJ2-3	.	TGTGCCAGCAGTTTCGCGGGCTACCGGGCACGAGATACGCAGTATTTT	CASSFAGYRARDTQYF
many	TRBV2	TRBJ1-5	.	TGTGCCAGCAGTACGGACATGGGCAATCAGCCCCAGCATTTT	CASSTDMGNQPQHF
many	TRBV11-1	TRBJ1-1	.	TGTGCCAGCAGCCCGATACAGGGTATGAACACTGAAGCTTTCTTT	CASSPIQGMNTEAFF
.	TRBV29-1	TRBJ2-6	.	TGCAGCGTTGATAGCTCTGGGGCCAACGTCCTGACTTTC	CSVDSSGANVLTF
many	TRBV20-1	TRBJ1-2	.	TGCAGTGTTCCGCGGAGAGAAAAAGCTAACTATGGCTACACCTTC	CSVPRREKANYGYTF
.	TRBV24-1	TRBJ2-7	.	TGTGCCACCAGTGATTCGAGGTTCATGAGCTCCTACGAGCAGTACTTC	CATSDSRFMSSYEQYF
once	TRBV10-3	TRBJ2-5	.	TGTGCCATCAGGGAGGACTCGCGGGGGACCCAGTACTTC	CAIREDSRGTQYF
few	TRBV30	TRBJ1-5	TRBD1	TGTGCCTGGACTCCGGACAGGGGCAATCAGCCCCAGCATTTT	CAWTPDRGNQPQHF
.	TRBV25-1	TRBJ2-1	TRBD2	TGTGCCAGCACCCTACGGGGACTAGAAGGCAATGAGCAGTTCTTC	CASTLRGLEGNEQFF
.	TRBV15	TRBJ2-7	.	TGTGCCACCAGCACTTCAGGGTACCAGGGGGAGCAGTACTTC	CATSTSGYQGEQYF
once	TRBV29-1	TRBJ2-1	.	TGCAGCGTTGAAGACTCCTCCTCCTACAATGAGCAGTTCTTC	CSVEDSSSYNEQFF
many	TRBV6-4	TRBJ2-3	TRBD1	TGTGCCAGCAGCCCGGACAGGGGAAGCACAGATACGCAGTATTTT	CASSPDRGSTDTQYF
.	TRBV29-1	TRBJ1-2	.	TGCAGCGCCCGGGATGATGGCTACACCTTC	CSARDDGYTF
.	TRBV29-1	TRBJ2-7	TRBD1	TGCAGCGTTCCTGGACAGGGTGCTAGTGGAGGGCAGTACTTC	CSVPGQGASGGQYF